Presented here are 27 T cell receptor beta chains from one specimen sequenced in a study of Ad26.COV2.S vaccination and SARS-CoV-2 variants. Profiled with immunoSEQ multiplex PCR; TCRdb holds only in-frame clones, not every one. The data hold hundreds of thousands of clones, with roughly nine tenths observed a single time. Sequencing used peripheral blood, obtained after recovery from COVID-19. The source is a human donor who had recovered from COVID-19.

The gene calls are TRBV14 and TRBJ2-5; 10 bases line up with TRBD2. CDR1 SGHDN and CDR2 FVKESK come from the germline V gene. The CDR3 consists of 16 residues. V gave up 6 bases and J gave up 2 bases; unmatched junction bases: 9. CDR3 bases: TGTGCCAGCAGACCAACTAGCGGGGACGAACAAGAGACCCAGTACTTC. It is translated as CASRPTSGDEQETQYF. The variable domain in full, with the rest retrieved from reference TRBV14 and TRBJ2-5, is EAGVTQFPSHSVIEKGQTVTLRCDPISGHDNLYWYRRVMGKEIKFLLHFVKESKQDESGMPNNRFLAERTGGTYSTLKVQPAELEDSGVYFCASRPTSGDEQETQYFGPGTRLLVL.

V is TRBV12-5 and J is TRBJ2-2, with D unresolved. Germline lookup yields CDR1 LGHNT and CDR2 FRNRAP. V lost 5 bases and J 4 bases, leaving 14 bases between the germline ends. This CDR3 is built from 15 residues. The CDR3 sequence: CASGPLGIITGELFF. The CDR3 DNA sequence: TGTGCTAGTGGTCCGCTTGGAATCATCACCGGGGAGCTGTTTTTT.

The V gene is TRBV18, the J gene TRBJ1-1, with D unclear. In germline, CDR1 is KGHSH, CDR2 LQKENI. Trimming cost V 7 bases and J 3 bases, with 12 bases left between them. The CDR3 totals 13 residues. CDR3 coding DNA: TGTGCCAGCTTGTTATTAAGGGACACTGAAGCTTTCTTT. Translating it yields CASLLLRDTEAFF.

The chain couples TRBV10-3 to TRBJ2-2, with 13 positions matching TRBD2. CDR1 ENHRY and CDR2 SYGVKD come from the germline V gene. The CDR3 has 18 residues. V dropped 0 bases and J dropped 4; count of bases not matched to a gene: 5. The CDR3 is CAISESQLAGGATGELFF. In DNA form, the CDR3 reads TGTGCCATCAGTGAGTCCCAACTAGCGGGGGGGGCCACCGGGGAGCTGTTTTTT.

This clone appeared a single time. This chain connects TRBV6-5 to TRBJ1-5; 8 nucleotides match TRBD1. Trimming cost V 7 bases and J 0 bases; bases outside gene matches: 2. The length of the CDR3 is 14 residues. Germline CDR1 MNHEY, CDR2 SVGAGI. CDR3 in amino acids: CASNRGDSNQPQHF. DNA for the CDR3: TGTGCCAGCAACAGGGGGGATAGCAATCAGCCCCAGCATTTT.

The chain has TRBV6-2 or TRBV6-3 and TRBJ2-3; 7 nucleotides align to TRBD1. The germline V gene encodes CDR1 MNHEY and CDR2 SVGEGT. This CDR3 has 16 residues. With V trimmed by 4 bases and J by 2 bases, 9 bases remained unmatched. This CDR3 is CASSSAPGTATDTQYF. In DNA, the CDR3 is TGTGCCAGCAGTTCAGCACCCGGGACAGCCACAGATACGCAGTATTTT.

This clone has just a few counts. This sequence joins TRBV7-8 and TRBJ1-5, with 10 bases fitting TRBD1. The CDR3 is made up of 18 amino acids. Trimming removed 4 bases from V and 0 bases from J; junction bases left unmatched: 9. CDR1 is SGHVS and CDR2 is FQNEAQ in the germline V gene. The CDR3 sequence: CASSSADRGFYSNQPQHF. CDR3 coding DNA: TGTGCCAGCAGCTCAGCGGACAGGGGGTTTTATAGCAATCAGCCCCAGCATTTT.

This clone was seen just once. This chain connects TRBV12-3 or TRBV12-4 to TRBJ2-5, with 8 bases matching TRBD1. V lost 6 bases and J lost 3; bases outside the gene matches: 3. CDR3 length: 13 residues. The CDR3 DNA is TGTGCCAGCAGGTCGACAGGGGAAGAGACCCAGTACTTC. This gives the protein CASRSTGEETQYF.

V is TRBV9 and J is TRBJ2-7; no reliable D call. Trimming stripped 4 bases from V and 5 bases from J, with 13 bases between. The CDR3 is made up of 13 amino acids. Germline CDR1 and CDR2: SGDLS and YYNGEE. The CDR3 sequence: CASSPHQLDEQYF. The CDR3, as DNA: TGTGCCAGCAGCCCCCACCAGCTCGACGAGCAGTACTTC.

This rearrangement joins TRBV21-1 to TRBJ2-7; the D segment call TRBD1 is taken from the table without a DNA check. TRBV21-1 is designated a pseudogene. The CDR3 contains 14 residues. The CDR3 spells CASSKERGRHEQYF. The CDR3 DNA sequence: TGTGCCAGCAGCAAAGAAAGGGGTAGGCACGAGCAGTACTTC.

The V gene is TRBV28, the J gene TRBJ2-1, with 8 bases that match TRBD1. In germline, CDR1 is MDHEN, CDR2 SYDVKM. J gave up 5 bases and V 4 bases, and 7 bases lay outside the gene matches. There are 15 residues in the CDR3. CDR3 DNA: TGTGCCAGCAGTTCCCCCGGGACAGGTAACAATGAGCAGTTCTTC. Translated: CASSSPGTGNNEQFF.

This chain joins TRBV9 and TRBJ2-3, with 9 bases aligning to TRBD2. The CDR3 consists of 15 residues. Trimming cost V 2 bases and J 4 bases; bases outside gene matches: 5. Germline CDR1 is SGDLS and CDR2 is YYNGEE. CDR3 coding DNA: TGTGCCAGCAGCGTCAGCGGGGGGCTGCCAGATACGCAGTATTTT. Protein product: CASSVSGGLPDTQYF. The full variable domain, rest sourced from reference TRBV9 and TRBJ2-3, is DSGVTQTPKHLITATGQRVTLRCSPRSGDLSVYWYQQSLDQGLQFLIQYYNGEERAKGNILERFSAQQFPDLHSELNLSSLELGDSALYFCASSVSGGLPDTQYFGPGTRLTVL.

V and J are TRBV5-1 and TRBJ1-6; TRBD1 agrees at 8 bases. This CDR3 is 14 amino acids long. The J segment lost 8 bases and the V segment lost 0 bases, leaving 1 base of the junction unmatched. Germline CDR1 is SGHRS and CDR2 is YFSETQ. The CDR3 loop is CASSLGTGHSPLHF. The CDR3 DNA reads TGCGCCAGCAGCTTGGGGACAGGGCATTCACCCCTCCACTTT.

As DNA, the CDR3 is TGTGCCAGTAGTATCGGGACAGGGGAGTCTGGAAACACCATATATTTT. Translated: CASSIGTGESGNTIYF. The chain joins TRBV19 to TRBJ1-3, with 10 bases lining up with TRBD1. After removal of 3 bases from V and 1 base from J, the junction contained 3 bases not matched to a gene. Per the germline V gene, CDR1 is LNHDA and CDR2 is SQIVND (reference sequence). The CDR3 has 16 residues.

This clone was picked up one time. V gene TRBV9 combines with J gene TRBJ1-2, with TRBD1 matching 9 bases. Germline loops: CDR1 SGDLS, CDR2 YYNGEE. Trimming took 4 bases from V and 2 from J; bases not matched to a gene: 6. The CDR3 covers 15 residues. In DNA form, the CDR3 reads TGTGCCAGCAGCCCCCGACAGGGGGGGAACTATGGCTACACCTTC. Translating it yields CASSPRQGGNYGYTF.

The CDR3 here is CASSFDSYNEQFF. CDR3 DNA: TGTGCCAGCAGTTTTGACTCCTACAATGAGCAGTTCTTC. The chain carries TRBV12-3 or TRBV12-4 and TRBJ2-1, with unresolved D. The ends were cut back, 3 bases at V and 0 bases at J, with 3 bases in the middle. This CDR3 is built from 13 residues.

This chain joins TRBV3-1 (or the pseudogene TRBV3-2) and TRBJ1-2; D possibly corresponds to TRBD1 (5 bases). Trimming shortened V by 1 base and J by 8 bases, and 8 bases separated the two germline ends. Germline V gives CDR1 LGHDT, CDR2 YNNKEL (reference sequence). This CDR3 comprises 12 residues. As DNA, the CDR3 is TGTGCCAGCAGCCAAGCAGGGAGAGGCTACACCTTC. This encodes CASSQAGRGYTF.

This sequence joins TRBV10-3 and TRBJ1-6, with D uncertain. CDR1 is ENHRY, CDR2 SYGVKD, per germline. The CDR3 is 12 amino acids. V was cut by 6 bases and J by 7 bases, with 7 bases left in between. DNA for the CDR3: TGTGCCATCAGGGGTGGGAATTCACCCCTCCACTTT. This sequence encodes CAIRGGNSPLHF.

The V gene is TRBV18, the J gene TRBJ1-1; the D gene is possibly TRBD1 (5 bases). V lost 3 bases to trimming and J lost 0 bases, with 14 bases between them. CDR1 KGHSH and CDR2 LQKENI come from the germline V gene. The CDR3 loop spans 16 amino acids. In DNA form, the CDR3 reads TGTGCCAGCTCACCGGGAGGGGCCCGCATGAACACTGAAGCTTTCTTT. This gives the protein CASSPGGARMNTEAFF. Combining the CDR3 with reference TRBV18 and TRBJ1-1 gives the whole variable domain NAGVMQNPRHLVRRRGQEARLRCSPMKGHSHVYWYRQLPEEGLKFMVYLQKENIIDESGMPKERFSAEFPKEGPSILRIQQVVRGDSAAYFCASSPGGARMNTEAFFGQGTRLTVV.

J is TRBJ1-1 and V is TRBV4-2; D possibly corresponds to TRBD1 (6 bases). The V and J ends lost 2 bases and 6 bases respectively, with 16 bases between them. The CDR3 loop spans 15 amino acids. Looked up from germline, CDR1 is LGHNA and CDR2 is YNFKEQ. The CDR3, as DNA: TGTGCCAGCAGCCAACCTATGGACGGGGGCCCTGAAGCTTTCTTT. This encodes CASSQPMDGGPEAFF.

V is TRBV6-5 and J is TRBJ2-3; TRBD2 agrees at 12 bases. V lost 4 bases and J lost 2; bases outside the gene matches: 4. From germline, CDR1 is MNHEY and CDR2 SVGAGI. This CDR3 spans 16 amino acids. CDR3 loop: CASSSTSGGFTDTQYF. For the CDR3, the DNA is TGTGCCAGCAGTTCGACTAGCGGGGGATTCACAGATACGCAGTATTTT.

J is TRBJ2-1 and V is TRBV6-6; 9 bases fit TRBD1. CDR1 is MNHNY and CDR2 is SVGAGI in the germline V gene (reference sequence). This CDR3 has 15 amino acids. V dropped 6 bases and J dropped 6; count of bases not matched to a gene: 9. The CDR3 region has the DNA TGTGCCAGCAGACCCGGGACAGGGAATGGCAATGAGCAGTTCTTC. The encoded protein is CASRPGTGNGNEQFF.

The chain uses TRBV10-3 and TRBJ1-5; TRBD1 aligns across 7 bases. This CDR3 has 14 residues. CDR1 is ENHRY, CDR2 SYGVKD, per germline. Trimming removed 10 bases from V and 6 bases from J; junction bases left unmatched: 12. CDR3 region: CATNDREGTQPQHF. In nucleotides, the CDR3 is TGTGCCACAAACGACAGGGAAGGAACTCAGCCCCAGCATTTT.

This CDR3 is CASSVTGAEAKNIQYF. The CDR3 DNA follows: TGTGCCAGCAGCGTAACAGGGGCGGAGGCCAAAAACATTCAGTACTTC. This chain uses TRBV9 with TRBJ2-4, with 7 bases identical to TRBD1. Germline-derived CDR1 and CDR2 are SGDLS and YYNGEE. The J segment lost 1 base and the V segment lost 1 base, leaving 5 bases of the junction unmatched. The CDR3 spans 16 residues.

The CDR3 nucleotides read TGTGCCAATCGTCGTGGCGGGGGTGCGGAGACCCAGTACTTC. This sequence encodes CANRRGGGAETQYF. This rearrangement joins TRBV6-6 to TRBJ2-5, with 7 bases matching TRBD2. The germline V gene encodes CDR1 MNHNY and CDR2 SVGAGI (reference sequence). With V trimmed by 10 bases and J by 5 bases, 13 bases remained unmatched. The length of the CDR3 is 14 residues.

The rearrangement links TRBV6-6 to TRBJ1-6; unclear D gene. The V and J ends lost 6 bases and 7 bases respectively, with 13 bases between them. The CDR3 runs to 14 residues. In germline, CDR1 is MNHNY, CDR2 SVGAGI (reference sequence). CDR3 protein: CASSLDGRNSPLHF. The CDR3 region has the DNA TGTGCCAGCAGCCTCGACGGACGAAATTCACCCCTCCACTTT.

The V and J genes are TRBV11-2 and TRBJ2-2; tentatively, D is TRBD1 (6 bases). Per germline, CDR1 SGHAT and CDR2 FQNNGV. CDR3 length: 17 residues. Trimming removed 6 bases from V and 5 bases from J, with 22 bases in between. The CDR3 loop reads CASRGISRTELTGELFF. As DNA, the CDR3 is TGTGCCAGCAGGGGGATCTCGCGGACAGAGCTAACCGGGGAGCTGTTTTTT.